The T cell receptor beta chain under discussion was sequenced for a study of CD8+ T cells in alopecia areata. In germline, CDR1 is GTSNPN, CDR2 SVGIG (reference sequence). The CDR3 runs to 11 residues. cDNA reverse transcribed from extracted RNA served as the sequencing template. Some clones are missing from TCRdb's copy, which holds only in-frame ones; the method was immunoSEQ multiplex PCR. The table lists around 100,000 clones, around 44% of them singletons. The sample's treatment: oral pan-JAK inhibitor, 5-10 mg twice daily. Alopecia areata patients provided lesional scalp punch biopsies and peripheral blood, both collected for the study. Study-level results: Many expanded lesional clones persisted in scalp and blood during tofacitinib treatment.

Notes on this clone: Antigen: not known. The junction shows a germline mismatch at one end, possibly a read error.

The source is a human donor with alopecia areata. The chain combines TRBV30 with TRBJ2-7, with D tentatively TRBD1 (5 bases). The sample was CD8+ T cells sorted from blood, taken at week 24, from a patient treated with tofacitinib. DNA for the CDR3: TGTGCCTGGGGGGCACCGGACGAACAGTACTTC. Amino acids: CAWGAPDEQYF.